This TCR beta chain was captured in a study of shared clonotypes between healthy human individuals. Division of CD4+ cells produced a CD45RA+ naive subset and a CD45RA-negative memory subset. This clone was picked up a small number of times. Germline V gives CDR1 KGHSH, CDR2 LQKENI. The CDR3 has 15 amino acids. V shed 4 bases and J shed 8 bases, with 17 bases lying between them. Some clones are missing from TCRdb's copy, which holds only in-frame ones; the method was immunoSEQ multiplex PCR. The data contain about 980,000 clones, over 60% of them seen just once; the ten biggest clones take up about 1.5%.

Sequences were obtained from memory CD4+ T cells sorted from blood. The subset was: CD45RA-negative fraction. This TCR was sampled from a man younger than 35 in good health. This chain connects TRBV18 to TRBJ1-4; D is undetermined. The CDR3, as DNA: TGTGCCAGCTCACGGGCCGGGATCCGAGGAGAAAAACTGTTTTTT. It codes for CASSRAGIRGEKLFF.